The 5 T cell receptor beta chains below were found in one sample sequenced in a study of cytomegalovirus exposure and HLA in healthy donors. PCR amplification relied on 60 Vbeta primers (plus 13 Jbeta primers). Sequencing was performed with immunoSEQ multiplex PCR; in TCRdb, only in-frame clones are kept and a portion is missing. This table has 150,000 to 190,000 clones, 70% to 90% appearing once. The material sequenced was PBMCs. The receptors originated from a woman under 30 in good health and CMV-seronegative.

CDR3 amino acids: CASSLGGVTNTEAFF. As DNA, the CDR3 is TGTGCCAGCAGCTTAGGGGGAGTGACCAACACTGAAGCTTTCTTT. J is TRBJ1-1 and V is TRBV7-2; D uncertain. The length of the CDR3 is 15 residues. From germline, CDR1 is SGHTA and CDR2 FQGNSA. The V and J ends lost 1 base and 2 bases respectively, with 11 bases between them.

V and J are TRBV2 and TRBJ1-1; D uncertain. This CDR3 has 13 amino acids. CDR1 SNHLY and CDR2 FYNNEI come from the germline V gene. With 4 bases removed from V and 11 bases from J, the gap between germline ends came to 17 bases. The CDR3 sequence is CASSGGGGRAAFF. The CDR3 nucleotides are TGTGCCAGCAGTGGAGGAGGCGGGCGGGCCGCTTTCTTT.

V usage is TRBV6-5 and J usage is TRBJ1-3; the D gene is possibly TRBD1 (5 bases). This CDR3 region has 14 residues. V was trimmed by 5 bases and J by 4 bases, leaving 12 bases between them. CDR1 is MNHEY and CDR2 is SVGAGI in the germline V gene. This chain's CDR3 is CASSLGGWGNTIYF. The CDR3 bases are TGTGCCAGCAGTCTCGGGGGATGGGGAAACACCATATATTTT.

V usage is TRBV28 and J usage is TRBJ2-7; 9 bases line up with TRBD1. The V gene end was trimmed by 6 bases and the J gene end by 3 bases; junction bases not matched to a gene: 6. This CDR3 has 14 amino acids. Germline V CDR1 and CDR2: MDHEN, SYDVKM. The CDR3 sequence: CASRHGQGIYEQYF. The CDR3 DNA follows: TGTGCCAGCAGGCACGGACAGGGGATCTACGAGCAGTACTTC.

CDR3 region: CASSGPREGPNTGELFF. The CDR3, as DNA: TGTGCCAGCAGCGGCCCGCGTGAGGGTCCCAACACCGGGGAGCTGTTTTTT. This chain uses TRBV9 with TRBJ2-2, with a tentative D call TRBD2 (5 bases). There are 17 residues in the CDR3. V was clipped by 3 bases and J by 2 bases, with 17 bases between them. Germline lookup yields CDR1 SGDLS and CDR2 YYNGEE. Supplemented by reference TRBV9 and TRBJ2-2, the full variable domain reads DSGVTQTPKHLITATGQRVTLRCSPRSGDLSVYWYQQSLDQGLQFLIQYYNGEERAKGNILERFSAQQFPDLHSELNLSSLELGDSALYFCASSGPREGPNTGELFFGEGSRLTVL.